The clone carrying this T cell receptor beta chain was counted at least ten times. Its antigen remains unknown. These data are taken from a study of siplizumab effects on memory and regulatory T cells. Study-wide results and limits: A significant reduction in alloreactive sequences traceable to unstimulated CD4+ memory cells was produced by siplizumab. Naive T cells seemed more diverse than memory cells; they also seemed major alloresponse contributors.

The CDR3 runs to 13 residues. V was cut by 6 bases and J by 4 bases, with 10 bases left in between. Germline CDR1 reads WNHNN; CDR2 reads SYGVQD (reference sequence). Assay: immunoSEQ multiplex PCR; the TCRdb copy retains only in-frame clones and omits some. Of about 19,000 clones listed, approximately 44% are singletons. As described, mixed lymphocyte reaction cells underwent coculture at 37°C for a duration of around six days. The TCR comes from a human donor in good health; the cells came from an allogeneic mixed lymphocyte reaction. Some clones in this sample may be carry-over from other donors' samples. The source material was CFSE-low (dividing) CD4+ T cells sorted from an allogeneic mixed lymphocyte reaction. The chain recombines TRBV10-1 with TRBJ1-3; the D gene is possibly TRBD1 (5 bases). DNA for the CDR3: TGCGCCAGCAGCAGGGAAGTGGGAAACACCATATATTTT. It yields the protein CASSREVGNTIYF.